This TCR beta chain was identified in a study of cytomegalovirus exposure and HLA in healthy donors. Whole-study results and caveats: Analyses of presence and absence presupposed an approximately uniform sequencing depth across donors.

In the PCR, 60 Vbeta and 13 Jbeta primers were used. TCRdb keeps only in-frame clones here, not all; method: immunoSEQ multiplex PCR. The data contain under 300,000 clones, approximately 84% of them seen just once; the ten biggest clones take up 1.5% to 2.5%. This CDR3 contains 14 residues. Germline loops: CDR1 SGDLS, CDR2 YYNGEE. V was clipped by 4 bases and J by 7 bases; unmatched bases: 8. This clone appeared once. What it recognizes is unknown. Sequencing used PBMCs. This TCR was sampled from a woman in her thirties or forties in good health and CMV-seropositive. This chain uses TRBV9 with TRBJ1-2, with 9 bases fitting TRBD1. In nucleotides, the CDR3 is TGTGCCAGCAGCCCTTCACAGGGGGCGGTTGGCTACACCTTC. This encodes CASSPSQGAVGYTF.